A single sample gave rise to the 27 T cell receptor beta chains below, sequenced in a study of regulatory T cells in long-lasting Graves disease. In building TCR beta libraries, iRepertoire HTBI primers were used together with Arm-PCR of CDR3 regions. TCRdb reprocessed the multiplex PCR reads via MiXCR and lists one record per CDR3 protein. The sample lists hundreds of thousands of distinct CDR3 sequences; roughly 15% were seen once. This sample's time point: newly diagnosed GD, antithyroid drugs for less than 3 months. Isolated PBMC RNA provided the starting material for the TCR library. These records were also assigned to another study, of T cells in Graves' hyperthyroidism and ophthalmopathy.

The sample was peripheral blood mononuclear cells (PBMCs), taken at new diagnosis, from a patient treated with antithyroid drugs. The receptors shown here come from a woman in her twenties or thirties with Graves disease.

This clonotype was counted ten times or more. CDR3 sequence reads: CAISRNKTGGPPNAQHF. CDR3 bases: TGTGCCATCAGCCGAAATAAAACAGGGGGCCCACCGAACGCCCAGCATTTT. This sequence joins TRBV10-3 and TRBJ1-5, with 9 bases lining up with TRBD1. This CDR3 has 17 amino acids. Germline V gives CDR1 ENHRY, CDR2 SYGVKD. The V gene end was trimmed by 6 bases and the J gene end by 11 bases; junction bases not matched to a gene: 20.

This chain's CDR3 is CASRDLTNYEQYF. DNA of the CDR3: TGTGCCAGCCGGGACTTAACTAACTACGAGCAGTACTTC. The genes are TRBV13 and TRBJ2-7, with D possibly matching TRBD2 (6 bases). Trimming took 8 bases from V and 3 from J, leaving 14 bases between them. The CDR3 is 13 amino acids. Per germline, CDR1 PRHDT and CDR2 FYEKMQ (reference sequence).

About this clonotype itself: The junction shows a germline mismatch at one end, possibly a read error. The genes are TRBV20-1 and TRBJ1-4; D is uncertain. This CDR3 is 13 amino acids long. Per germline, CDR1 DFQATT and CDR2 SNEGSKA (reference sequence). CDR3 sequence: CSARVTTNEKLFF. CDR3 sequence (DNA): TGCAGTGCCAGAGTAACAACTAATGAAAAACTGTTTTTT.

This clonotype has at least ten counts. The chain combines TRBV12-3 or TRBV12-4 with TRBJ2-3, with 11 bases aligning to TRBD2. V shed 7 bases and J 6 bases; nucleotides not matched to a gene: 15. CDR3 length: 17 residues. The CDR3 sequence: CASTPTGLAVLVDTQYF. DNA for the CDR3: TGTGCCAGCACGCCGACGGGACTAGCGGTCCTGGTGGATACGCAGTATTTT.

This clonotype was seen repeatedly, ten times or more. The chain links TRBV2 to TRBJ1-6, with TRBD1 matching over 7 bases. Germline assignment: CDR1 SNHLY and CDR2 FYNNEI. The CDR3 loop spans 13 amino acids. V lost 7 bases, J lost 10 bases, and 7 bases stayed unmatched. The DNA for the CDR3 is TGTGCCAGCAACAGGGGCGCAGGGTCACCCCTCCACTTT. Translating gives CASNRGAGSPLHF.

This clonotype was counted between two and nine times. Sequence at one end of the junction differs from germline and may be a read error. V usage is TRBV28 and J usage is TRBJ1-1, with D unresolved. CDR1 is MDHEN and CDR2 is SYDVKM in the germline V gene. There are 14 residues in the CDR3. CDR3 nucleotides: TGTACCAGCACCCCCGGTGGTCCGAACACTGAAGCTTTCTTT. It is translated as CTSTPGGPNTEAFF.

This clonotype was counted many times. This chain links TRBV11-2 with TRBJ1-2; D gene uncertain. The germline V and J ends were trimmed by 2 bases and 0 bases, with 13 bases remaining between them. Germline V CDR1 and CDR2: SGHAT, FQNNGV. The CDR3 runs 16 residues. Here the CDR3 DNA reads TGTGCCAGCAGCTTACCCAGTGCGGGTTCTAACTATGGCTACACCTTC. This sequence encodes CASSLPSAGSNYGYTF.

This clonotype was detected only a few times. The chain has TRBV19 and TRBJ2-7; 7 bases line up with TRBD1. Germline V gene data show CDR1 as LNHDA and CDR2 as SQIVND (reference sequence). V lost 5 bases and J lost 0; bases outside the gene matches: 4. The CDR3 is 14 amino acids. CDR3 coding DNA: TGTGCCAGTAGTCGCCGACAGGGCTCCTACGAGCAGTACTTC. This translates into CASSRRQGSYEQYF.

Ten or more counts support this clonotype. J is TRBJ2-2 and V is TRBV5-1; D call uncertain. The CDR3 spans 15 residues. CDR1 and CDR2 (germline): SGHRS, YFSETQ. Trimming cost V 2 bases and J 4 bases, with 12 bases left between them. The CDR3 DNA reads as TGCGCCAGCAGCTTACAGCGATCGGGCACCGGGGAGCTGTTTTTT. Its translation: CASSLQRSGTGELFF.

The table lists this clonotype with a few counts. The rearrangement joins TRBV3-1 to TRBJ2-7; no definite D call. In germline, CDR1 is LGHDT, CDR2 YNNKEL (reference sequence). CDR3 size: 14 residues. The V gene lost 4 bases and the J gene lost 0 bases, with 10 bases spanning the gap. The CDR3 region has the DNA TGTGCCAGCAGCCGGCAGGACGCCTCCTACGAGCAGTACTTC. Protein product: CASSRQDASYEQYF.

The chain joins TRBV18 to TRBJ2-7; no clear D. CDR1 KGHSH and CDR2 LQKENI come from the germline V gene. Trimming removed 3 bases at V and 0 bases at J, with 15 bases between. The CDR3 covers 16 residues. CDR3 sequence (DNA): TGTGCCAGCTCACCTTCGCACCGTACCCTCTCCTACGAGCAGTACTTC. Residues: CASSPSHRTLSYEQYF.

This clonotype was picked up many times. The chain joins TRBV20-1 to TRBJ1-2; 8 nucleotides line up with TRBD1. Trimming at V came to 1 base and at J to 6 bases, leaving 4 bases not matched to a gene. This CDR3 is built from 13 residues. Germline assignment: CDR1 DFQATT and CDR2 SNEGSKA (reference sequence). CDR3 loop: CSARAQTGDGYTF. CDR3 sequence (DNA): TGCAGTGCTAGAGCCCAGACAGGGGATGGCTACACCTTC.

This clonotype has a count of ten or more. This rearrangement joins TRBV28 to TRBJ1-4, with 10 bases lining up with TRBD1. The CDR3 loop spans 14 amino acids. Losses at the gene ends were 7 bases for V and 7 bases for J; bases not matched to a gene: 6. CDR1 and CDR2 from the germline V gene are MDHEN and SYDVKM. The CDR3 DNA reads TGTGCCAGCACCTGGACAGGGGGTCGTGAAAAACTGTTTTTT. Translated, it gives CASTWTGGREKLFF.

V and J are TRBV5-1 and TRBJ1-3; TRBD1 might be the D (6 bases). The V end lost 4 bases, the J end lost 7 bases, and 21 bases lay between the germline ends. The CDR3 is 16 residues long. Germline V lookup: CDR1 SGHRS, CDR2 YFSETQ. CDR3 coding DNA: TGCGCCAGCAGCCGCCTCACCGCAGGGGATATGAACACCATATATTTT. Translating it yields CASSRLTAGDMNTIYF.

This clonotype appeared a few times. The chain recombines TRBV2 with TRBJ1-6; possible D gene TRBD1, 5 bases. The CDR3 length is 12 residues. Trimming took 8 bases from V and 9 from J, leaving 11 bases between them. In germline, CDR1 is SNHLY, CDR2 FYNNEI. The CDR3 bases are TGTGCCAGCGGGACCGCCGGTTCACCCCTCCACTTT. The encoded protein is CASGTAGSPLHF.

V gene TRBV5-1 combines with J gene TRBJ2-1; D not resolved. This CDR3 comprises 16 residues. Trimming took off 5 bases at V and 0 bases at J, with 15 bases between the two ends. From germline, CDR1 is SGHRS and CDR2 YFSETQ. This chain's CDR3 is CASSGDPTSSYNEQFF. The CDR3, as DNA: TGCGCCAGCAGTGGTGACCCCACAAGCTCCTACAATGAGCAGTTCTTC.

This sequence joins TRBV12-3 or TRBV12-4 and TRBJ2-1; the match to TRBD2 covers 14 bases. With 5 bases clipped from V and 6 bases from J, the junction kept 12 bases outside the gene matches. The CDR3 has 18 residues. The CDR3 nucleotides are TGTGCCAGCAGTAACCCCGGGACTAGCGGGAGCTTTCTCAATGAGCAGTTCTTC. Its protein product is CASSNPGTSGSFLNEQFF.

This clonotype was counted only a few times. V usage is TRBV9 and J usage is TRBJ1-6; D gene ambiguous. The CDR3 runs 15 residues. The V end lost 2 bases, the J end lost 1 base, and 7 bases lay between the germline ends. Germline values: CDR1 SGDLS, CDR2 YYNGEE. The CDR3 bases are TGTGCCAGCAGCGTCGGCCGGTCCTATAATTCACCCCTCCACTTT. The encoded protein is CASSVGRSYNSPLHF.

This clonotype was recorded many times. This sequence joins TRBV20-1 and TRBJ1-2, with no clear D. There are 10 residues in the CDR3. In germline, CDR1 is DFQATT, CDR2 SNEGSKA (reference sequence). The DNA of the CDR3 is TGCGTGGGGAGTTCCTATGGCTACACCTTC. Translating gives CVGSSYGYTF.

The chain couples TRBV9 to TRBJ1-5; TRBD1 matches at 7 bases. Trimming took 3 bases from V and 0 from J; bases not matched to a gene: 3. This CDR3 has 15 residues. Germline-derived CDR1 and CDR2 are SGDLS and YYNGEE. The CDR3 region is CASSATGISNQPQHF. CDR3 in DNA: TGTGCCAGCAGCGCGACAGGGATTAGCAATCAGCCCCAGCATTTT. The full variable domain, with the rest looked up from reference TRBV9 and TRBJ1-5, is DSGVTQTPKHLITATGQRVTLRCSPRSGDLSVYWYQQSLDQGLQFLIQYYNGEERAKGNILERFSAQQFPDLHSELNLSSLELGDSALYFCASSATGISNQPQHFGDGTRLSIL.

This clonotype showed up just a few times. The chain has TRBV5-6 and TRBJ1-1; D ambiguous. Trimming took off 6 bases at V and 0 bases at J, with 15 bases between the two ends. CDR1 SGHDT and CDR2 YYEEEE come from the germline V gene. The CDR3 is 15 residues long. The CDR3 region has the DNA TGTGCCAGCAACTTAATACAGCGTATGAACACTGAAGCTTTCTTT. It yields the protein CASNLIQRMNTEAFF.

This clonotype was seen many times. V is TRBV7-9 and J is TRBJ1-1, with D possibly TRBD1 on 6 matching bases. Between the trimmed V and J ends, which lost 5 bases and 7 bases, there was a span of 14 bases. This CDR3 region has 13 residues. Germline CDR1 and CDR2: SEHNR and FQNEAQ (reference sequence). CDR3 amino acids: CASSVGGGFEAFF. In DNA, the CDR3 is TGTGCCAGCAGCGTAGGGGGAGGATTTGAAGCTTTCTTT. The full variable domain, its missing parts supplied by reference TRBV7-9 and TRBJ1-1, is DTGVSQNPRHKITKRGQNVTFRCDPISEHNRLYWYRQTLGQGPEFLTYFQNEAQLEKSRLLSDRFSAERPKGSFSTLEIQRTEQGDSAMYLCASSVGGGFEAFFGQGTRLTVV.

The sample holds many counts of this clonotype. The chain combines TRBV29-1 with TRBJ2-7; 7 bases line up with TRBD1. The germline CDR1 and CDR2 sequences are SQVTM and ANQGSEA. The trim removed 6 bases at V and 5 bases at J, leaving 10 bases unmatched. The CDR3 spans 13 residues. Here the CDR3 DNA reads TGCAGCGTCCACGTGACAGGGATGAACGAGCAGTACTTC. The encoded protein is CSVHVTGMNEQYF.

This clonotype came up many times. CDR3 bases: TGTGCCAGCAGTATCCTAGGGGCAGGAGTGCGGACAGATACGCAGTATTTT. It yields the protein CASSILGAGVRTDTQYF. V and J are TRBV28 and TRBJ2-3, with a possible D match to TRBD1 (5 bases). This CDR3 comprises 17 residues. Trimming left V 5 bases short and J 3 bases short, with 21 bases between. Germline CDR1 and CDR2: MDHEN and SYDVKM. Looking up the rest from reference TRBV28 and TRBJ2-3 gives the full variable domain: DVKVTQSSRYLVKRTGEKVFLECVQDMDHENMFWYRQDPGLGLRLIYFSYDVKMKEKGDIPEGYSVSREKKERFSLILESASTNQTSMYLCASSILGAGVRTDTQYFGPGTRLTVL.

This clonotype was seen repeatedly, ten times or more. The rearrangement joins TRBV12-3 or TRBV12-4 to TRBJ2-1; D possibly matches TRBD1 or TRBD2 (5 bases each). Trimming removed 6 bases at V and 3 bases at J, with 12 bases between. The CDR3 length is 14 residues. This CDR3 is CASSRDGYYNEQFF. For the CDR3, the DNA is TGTGCCAGCAGCAGGGACGGTTACTACAATGAGCAGTTCTTC.

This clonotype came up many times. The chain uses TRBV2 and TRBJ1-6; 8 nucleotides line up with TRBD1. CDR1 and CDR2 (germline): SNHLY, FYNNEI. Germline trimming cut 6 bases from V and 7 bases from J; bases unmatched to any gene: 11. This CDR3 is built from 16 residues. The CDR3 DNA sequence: TGTGCCAGCAGAACCGGACAGGGAATAAACAATTCACCCCTCCACTTT. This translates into CASRTGQGINNSPLHF.

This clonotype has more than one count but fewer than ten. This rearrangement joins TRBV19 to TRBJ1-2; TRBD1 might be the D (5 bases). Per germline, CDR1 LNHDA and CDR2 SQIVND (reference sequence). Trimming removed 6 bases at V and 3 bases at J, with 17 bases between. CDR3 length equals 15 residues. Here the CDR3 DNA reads TGTGCCAGTAGCAGAAGCCGACAGCCACACTATGGCTACACCTTC. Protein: CASSRSRQPHYGYTF.